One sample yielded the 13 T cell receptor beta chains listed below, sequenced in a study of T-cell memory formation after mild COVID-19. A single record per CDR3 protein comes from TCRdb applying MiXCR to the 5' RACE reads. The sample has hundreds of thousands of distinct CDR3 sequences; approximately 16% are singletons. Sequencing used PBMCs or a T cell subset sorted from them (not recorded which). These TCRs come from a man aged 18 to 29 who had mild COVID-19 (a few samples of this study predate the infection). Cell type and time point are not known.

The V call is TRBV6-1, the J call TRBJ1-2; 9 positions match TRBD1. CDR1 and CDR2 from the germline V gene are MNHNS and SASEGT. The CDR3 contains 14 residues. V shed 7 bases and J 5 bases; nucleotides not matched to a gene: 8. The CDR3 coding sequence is TGTGCCAGCACTTTACCCGGGACAGGGTATGGCTACACCTTC. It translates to CASTLPGTGYGYTF.

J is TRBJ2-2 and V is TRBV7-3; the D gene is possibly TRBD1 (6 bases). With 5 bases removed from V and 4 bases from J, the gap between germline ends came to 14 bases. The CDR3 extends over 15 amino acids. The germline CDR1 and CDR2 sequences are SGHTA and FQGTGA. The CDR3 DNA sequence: TGTGCCAGCAGCCCCTACAGGGATTTCACCGGGGAGCTGTTTTTT. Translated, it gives CASSPYRDFTGELFF.

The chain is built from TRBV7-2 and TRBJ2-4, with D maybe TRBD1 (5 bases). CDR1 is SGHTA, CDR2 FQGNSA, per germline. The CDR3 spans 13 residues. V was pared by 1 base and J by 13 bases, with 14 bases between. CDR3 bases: TGTGCCAGCAGCTTAGTGACGACAGCCCACCAGTACTTC. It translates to CASSLVTTAHQYF.

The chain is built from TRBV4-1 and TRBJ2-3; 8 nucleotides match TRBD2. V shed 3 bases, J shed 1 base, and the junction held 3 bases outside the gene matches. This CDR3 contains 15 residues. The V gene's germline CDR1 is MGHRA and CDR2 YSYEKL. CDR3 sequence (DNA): TGCGCCAGCAGCCACCAAGCGGGGGGCACAGATACGCAGTATTTT. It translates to CASSHQAGGTDTQYF.

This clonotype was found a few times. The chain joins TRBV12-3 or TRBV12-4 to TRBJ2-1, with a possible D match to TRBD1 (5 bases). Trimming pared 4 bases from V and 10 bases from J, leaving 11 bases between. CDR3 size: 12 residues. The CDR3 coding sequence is TGTGCCAGCAGTTCGTCCCACAGGGAGCAGTTCTTC. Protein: CASSSSHREQFF.

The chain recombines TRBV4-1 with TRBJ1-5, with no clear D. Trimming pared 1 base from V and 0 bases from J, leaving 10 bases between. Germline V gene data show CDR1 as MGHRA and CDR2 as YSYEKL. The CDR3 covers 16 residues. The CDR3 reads CASSQAGISSNQPQHF. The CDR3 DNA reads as TGCGCCAGCAGCCAAGCGGGAATCAGTAGCAATCAGCCCCAGCATTTT.

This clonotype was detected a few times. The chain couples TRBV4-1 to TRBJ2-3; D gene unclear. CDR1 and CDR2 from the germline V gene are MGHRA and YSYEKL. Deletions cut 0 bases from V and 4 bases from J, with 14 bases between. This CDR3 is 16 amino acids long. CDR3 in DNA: TGCGCCAGCAGCCAAGATTGGTCTGGGTTGGCAGATACGCAGTATTTT. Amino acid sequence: CASSQDWSGLADTQYF.

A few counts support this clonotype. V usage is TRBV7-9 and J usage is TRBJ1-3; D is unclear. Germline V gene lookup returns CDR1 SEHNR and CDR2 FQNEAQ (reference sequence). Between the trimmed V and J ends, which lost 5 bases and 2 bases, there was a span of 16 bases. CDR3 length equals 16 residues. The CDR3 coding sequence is TGTGCCAGCAGCGTCGGAGCGGAGGTCGCTGGAAACACCATATATTTT. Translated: CASSVGAEVAGNTIYF. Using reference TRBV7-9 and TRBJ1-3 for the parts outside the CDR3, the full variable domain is DTGVSQNPRHKITKRGQNVTFRCDPISEHNRLYWYRQTLGQGPEFLTYFQNEAQLEKSRLLSDRFSAERPKGSFSTLEIQRTEQGDSAMYLCASSVGAEVAGNTIYFGEGSWLTVV.

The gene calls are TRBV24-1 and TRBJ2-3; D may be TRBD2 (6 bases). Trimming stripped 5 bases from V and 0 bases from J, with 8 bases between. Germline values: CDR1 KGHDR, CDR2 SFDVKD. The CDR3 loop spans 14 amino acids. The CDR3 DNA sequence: TGTGCCACCAGTGCGGGAGCAAGCACAGATACGCAGTATTTT. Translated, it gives CATSAGASTDTQYF.

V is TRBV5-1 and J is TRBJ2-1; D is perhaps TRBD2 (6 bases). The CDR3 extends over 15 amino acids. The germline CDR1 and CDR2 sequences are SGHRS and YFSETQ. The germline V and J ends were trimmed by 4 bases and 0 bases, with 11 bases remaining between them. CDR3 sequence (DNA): TGCGCCAGCAGCCCCCGGGGGAGCTCCTACAATGAGCAGTTCTTC. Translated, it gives CASSPRGSSYNEQFF.

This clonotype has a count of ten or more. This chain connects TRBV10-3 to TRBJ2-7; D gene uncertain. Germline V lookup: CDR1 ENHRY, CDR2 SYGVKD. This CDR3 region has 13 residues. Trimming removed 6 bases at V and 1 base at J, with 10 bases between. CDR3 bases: TGTGCCATCAGCCCGACGGGTTCCTACGAGCAGTACTTC. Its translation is CAISPTGSYEQYF.

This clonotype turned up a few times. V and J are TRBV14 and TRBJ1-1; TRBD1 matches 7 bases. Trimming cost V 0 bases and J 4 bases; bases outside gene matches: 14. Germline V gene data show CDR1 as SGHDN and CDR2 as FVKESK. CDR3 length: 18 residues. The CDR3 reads CASSQEPPDRAWATEAFF. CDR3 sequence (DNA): TGTGCCAGCAGCCAAGAGCCCCCTGACAGGGCCTGGGCCACTGAAGCTTTCTTT.

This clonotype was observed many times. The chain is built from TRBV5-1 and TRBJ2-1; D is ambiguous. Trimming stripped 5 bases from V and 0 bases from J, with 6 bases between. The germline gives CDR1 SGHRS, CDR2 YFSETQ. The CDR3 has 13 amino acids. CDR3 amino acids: CASSKSSYNEQFF. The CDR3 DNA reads TGCGCCAGCAGTAAGAGCTCCTACAATGAGCAGTTCTTC.